The entry below gives a single T cell receptor beta chain sequence along with its context. The antigen is undetermined. TCRdb analysed the 5' RACE reads with MiXCR anew, one entry per CDR3 protein. The sample yields about 400,000 distinct CDR3 sequences, around an eighth seen once. Germline V gene lookup returns CDR1 LGHNA and CDR2 YSLEER. The CDR3 totals 15 residues. Deletions cut 1 base from V and 10 bases from J, with 14 bases between. These data belong to a study of T-cell memory formation after mild COVID-19. Overall study context: TCR clusters showed largely donor specificity.

General study results and limits: Second-wave clones peaking on day 37 lacked confirmed SARS-CoV-2 specificity. That cross-reactive memory joined was suggested by some responding clones appearing in pre-infection memory. Mainly in CM and EM were contracting CD4+ clones; CD8+ were in EMRA.

The clonotype was recovered from a man in his late teens or twenties who had mild COVID-19 (a few samples of this study predate the infection). Cell type and time point are not known. The V gene is TRBV4-3, the J gene TRBJ1-6; D may be TRBD1 (5 bases). The sample taken for sequencing was PBMCs or a T cell subset sorted from them (not recorded which). The CDR3 DNA reads as TGCGCCAGCAGCCAAGTAGGTCAGGGTGACTCACCCCTCCACTTT. Its translation is CASSQVGQGDSPLHF.